Shown below are 8 T cell receptor beta chains from a single sample sequenced in a study of shared clonotypes between healthy human individuals. The protocol was immunoSEQ multiplex PCR, while the TCRdb copy is restricted to in-frame clones and leaves out a portion. The sample has approximately 100,000 clones, about 70% seen once. Source material: memory CD8+ T cells sorted from blood. Stated subset: CD45RO+ cells pooled with CCR7-negative TemRA cells. All receptors come from a woman aged 25 to 39 in good health.

This clone has a count of ten or more. The V and J genes are TRBV29-1 and TRBJ2-1, with D perhaps matching TRBD1 or TRBD2 (6 bases each). The CDR3 sequence is 14 residues long. Trimming shortened V by 4 bases and J by 2 bases, and 12 bases separated the two germline ends. From germline, CDR1 is SQVTM and CDR2 ANQGSEA. The CDR3 protein is CSVGGAVTYNEQFF. The CDR3 DNA is TGCAGCGTTGGGGGGGCGGTAACCTACAATGAGCAGTTCTTC.

The chain recombines TRBV15 with TRBJ1-5, with a weak D call TRBD1 (5 bases). The CDR3 consists of 15 residues. The germline V gene encodes CDR1 LNHNV and CDR2 YYDKDF (reference sequence). With 5 bases removed from V and 6 bases from J, the gap between germline ends came to 17 bases. The CDR3 bases are TGTGCCACCAGCTACGCCTCCGGGGGAAGTCAGCCCCAGCATTTT. This encodes CATSYASGGSQPQHF.

V gene TRBV19 combines with J gene TRBJ2-1; D is unresolved. With 8 bases removed from V and 5 bases from J, the gap between germline ends came to 13 bases. This CDR3 region has 13 residues. Germline CDR1 and CDR2: LNHDA and SQIVND (reference sequence). The CDR3 coding sequence is TGTGCCAGTTCGATAGGGTTCAACAATGAGCAGTTCTTC. Translated, it gives CASSIGFNNEQFF.

The chain employs TRBV9 and TRBJ2-3; 8 nucleotides line up with TRBD2. There are 15 residues in the CDR3. The trim removed 1 base at V and 5 bases at J, leaving 6 bases unmatched. Germline CDR1 SGDLS, CDR2 YYNGEE. This CDR3 is CASSVLGRAGDTQYF. In nucleotides, the CDR3 is TGTGCCAGCAGCGTACTCGGGAGGGCCGGAGATACGCAGTATTTT.

This chain links TRBV29-1 with TRBJ2-2; perhaps TRBD2 as D (5 bases). CDR1 SQVTM and CDR2 ANQGSEA come from the germline V gene. This CDR3 is 13 amino acids long. V was clipped by 4 bases and J by 3 bases, with 9 bases between them. The CDR3 nucleotides read TGCAGCGTTGCGGGAATGCACACCGGGGAGCTGTTTTTT. This gives the protein CSVAGMHTGELFF.

The chain carries TRBV14 and TRBJ2-5; D is unresolved. The DNA end is more similar to TRBJ2-7, so the J call may be wrong. The CDR3 runs 12 residues. CDR1 and CDR2 from the germline V gene are SGHDN and FVKESK. CDR3 nucleotide sequence: TGTGCCAGCAGTCCCAACAGATACGAGCAGTACTTC. Translated: CASSPNRYEQYF.

This clone has more than one count but fewer than ten. The genes are TRBV9 and TRBJ2-7; maybe TRBD1 (6 bases). This CDR3 has 15 residues. Germline V gene data show CDR1 as SGDLS and CDR2 as YYNGEE. Trimming pared 0 bases from V and 6 bases from J, leaving 16 bases between. CDR3: CASSVGGTPTGEQYF. CDR3 in DNA: TGTGCCAGCAGCGTAGGAGGGACACCAACCGGCGAGCAGTACTTC.

V usage is TRBV7-2 and J usage is TRBJ2-1; 8 bases map to TRBD2. Germline loops: CDR1 SGHTA, CDR2 FQGNSA. V shed 2 bases and J 5 bases; nucleotides not matched to a gene: 8. The CDR3 is made up of 16 amino acids. The CDR3 DNA reads TGTGCCAGCAGCTTAATCTTACTAGCGGAGGACAATGAGCAGTTCTTC. It translates to CASSLILLAEDNEQFF.